This is a list of T cell receptor beta chains from one sample in a study of shared clonotypes between healthy human individuals. Method: immunoSEQ multiplex PCR; TCRdb's copy keeps in-frame clones and lacks some. The sample comprises some 740,000 clones, almost 95% of which are singletons, and 24% rests with the top ten. Material: naive CD8+ T cells sorted from blood. Receptor source: a man under 40 in good health. CDR3s include the opening cysteine and the closing phenylalanine or tryptophan. The D gene is left open where the match is weak. Not every row has a clone size; where given, it reads once, few, many or a size class.

j_call v_call clone_size d_call cdr3_nt cdr3_aa
TRBJ2-7 TRBV28 . . TGTGCCAGCAACCTAAAATCTGGCGGGGCAGACTACGAGCAGTACTTC CASNLKSGGADYEQYF
TRBJ1-3 TRBV7-9 . TRBD1 TGTGCCAGCAGCGACTCCCGGGACAGGGACCTTTCTGGAAACACCATATATTTT CASSDSRDRDLSGNTIYF
TRBJ2-7 TRBV27 . TRBD2 TGTGCCAGCAGCCCAAGACTAGCGGAAATCTACGAGCAGTACTTC CASSPRLAEIYEQYF
TRBJ2-5 TRBV2 once . TGTGCCAGCAGTGAAGGTTTAGGGGGACTAACCCCTCAACCCCAAGAGACCCAGTACTTC CASSEGLGGLTPQPQETQYF
TRBJ1-5 TRBV4-1 . . TGCGCCAGCAGCCAAGTGGGGGGACAGCCCCAGCATTTT CASSQVGGQPQHF
TRBJ2-1 TRBV2 . TRBD2 TGTGCCAGCCGCGGACTAGCGGGAGATCTTGAGCAGTTCTTC CASRGLAGDLEQFF
TRBJ2-7 TRBV18 . TRBD1 TGTGCCAGCTCACTTGGACAGGGTGGTTCCTACGAGCAGTACTTC CASSLGQGGSYEQYF
TRBJ2-5 TRBV27 once TRBD2 TGTGCCAGCAGTCCGACTAGCGGGGGGCCAGCGGAGACCCAGTACTTC CASSPTSGGPAETQYF
TRBJ2-7 TRBV27 . . TGTGCCAGCAGTTACCGAAGCTCCTACGAGCAGTACTTC CASSYRSSYEQYF
TRBJ1-2 TRBV29-1 . . TGCAGCGTTGAAGAGTCGTCTTCTGGCTACACCTTC CSVEESSSGYTF
TRBJ2-7 TRBV13 . TRBD2 TGTGCCAGCAGCCGCAGGGAGGGTCCTCACGGATACGAGCAGTACTTC CASSRREGPHGYEQYF
TRBJ2-1 TRBV11-2 . TRBD2 TGTGCCAGCAGCTTCGGACTAGCGGGAGGGCCTTTGTACAATGAGCAGTTCTTC CASSFGLAGGPLYNEQFF
TRBJ1-2 TRBV5-4 . TRBD1 TGTGCCAGCAGCTCTGGGACAGGGGACTATGGCTACACCTTC CASSSGTGDYGYTF
TRBJ2-3 TRBV14 . . TGTGCCAGCAGCCAAGTTTCGAGTCGGCCAGATACGCAGTATTTT CASSQVSSRPDTQYF
TRBJ2-3 TRBV9 . TRBD2 TGTGCCAGCAGCGTAGCCGTAGGACTAGCGGCCACAGATACGCAGTATTTT CASSVAVGLAATDTQYF
TRBJ2-4 TRBV7-9 . . TGTGCCAGCAGCCCCACGATTGACGCAACCATTCAGTACTTC CASSPTIDATIQYF
TRBJ1-3 TRBV7-6 . . TGTGCCAGCAGCTTGGGCGGCTCTGGAAACACCATATATTTT CASSLGGSGNTIYF
TRBJ2-1 TRBV6-5 . . TGTGCCAGCCGTCTAGCAGGGAATGAGCAGTTCTTC CASRLAGNEQFF
TRBJ2-1 TRBV5-6 . TRBD1 TGTGCCAGCAGCTTGGGGGGCTTGGGACAGGGTCACAATGAGCAGTTCTTC CASSLGGLGQGHNEQFF
TRBJ1-5 TRBV5-1 . . TGCGCCAGCAGCTTGGGTCAGGGAAGCAATCAGCCCCAGCATTTT CASSLGQGSNQPQHF
TRBJ2-7 TRBV6-5 . TRBD2 TGTGCCAGCAGTTACTCATCACTAGCGGGAAACGAGCAGTACTTC CASSYSSLAGNEQYF
TRBJ2-7 TRBV6-6 . . TGTGCCAGCAGCCTCACAAGACAGGCTAACTTCTACGAGCAGTACTTC CASSLTRQANFYEQYF
TRBJ2-1 TRBV7-9 . TRBD2 TGTGCCAGCAGCTCTGGACTAGCGGGGGGGTTTGGTGAGCAGTTCTTC CASSSGLAGGFGEQFF
TRBJ1-1 TRBV5-8 . TRBD1 TGTGCCAGCAACGACAGGGGTTGGGTTGACACTGAAGCTTTCTTT CASNDRGWVDTEAFF
TRBJ1-2 TRBV5-4 few . TGTGCCAGCAGCTCGACAGCTAACTATGGCTACACCTTC CASSSTANYGYTF
TRBJ1-5 TRBV30 . . TGTGCCTGGACGGGGGACGGTAGCAATCAGCCCCAGCATTTT CAWTGDGSNQPQHF
TRBJ2-5 TRBV2 . TRBD2 TGTGCCAGCACTGCGGGGGAGTCATTCCCAGAGACCCAGTACTTC CASTAGESFPETQYF
TRBJ2-7 TRBV27 once TRBD2 TGTGCCAGCAGTGTTTTCGGGGGGGGCTCCTACGAGCAGTACTTC CASSVFGGGSYEQYF
TRBJ2-7 TRBV28 . . TGTGCCAGCGTCCCCGAGGCCTTCGGCGAGCAGTACTTC CASVPEAFGEQYF
TRBJ1-1 TRBV7-8 . TRBD1 TGTGCCAGCAGCTTAGTAGAAGGGACAGAGAACACTGAAGCTTTCTTT CASSLVEGTENTEAFF
TRBJ1-5 TRBV7-9 few TRBD1 TGTGCCAGCACCCAGGGGGCCGGGCAGCCCCAGCATTTT CASTQGAGQPQHF
TRBJ2-7 TRBV6-1 . TRBD2 TGTGCCAGCAGTGAACAACTAGCGGCCTCCTACGAGCAGTACTTC CASSEQLAASYEQYF
TRBJ2-5 TRBV10-2 . . TGCGCCAGCAGTGACGTAGGGCTTTCTCGGGAGACCCAGTACTTC CASSDVGLSRETQYF
TRBJ2-3 TRBV28 . . TGTGCCAGCAGTTACCCAGCGGCACTGAGCACAGATACGCAGTATTTT CASSYPAALSTDTQYF
TRBJ2-1 TRBV5-1 . TRBD1 TGCGCCAGCACCGACAGGGCTCCGGGGTTTGCGAACAATGAGCAGTTCTTC CASTDRAPGFANNEQFF
TRBJ2-7 TRBV28 . . TGTGCCAGCGCCGACAGTTGGTACGAGCAGTACTTC CASADSWYEQYF
TRBJ2-7 TRBV7-9 . . TGTGCCAGCAGCTCCCCCCTAGAAGGCGACGAGCAGTACTTC CASSSPLEGDEQYF
TRBJ2-7 TRBV14 . . TGTGCCAGCAGCCAAACGGGGACCCCCTACGGCGAGCAGTACTTC CASSQTGTPYGEQYF
TRBJ1-5 TRBV28 . . TGTGCCAGCAGACTCTTCCGGGAACTCAATCAGCCCCAGCATTTT CASRLFRELNQPQHF
TRBJ1-2 TRBV5-6 . TRBD1 TGTGCCAGCAGCTTGGGGGGGACAGCTTCTAACTATGGCTACACCTTC CASSLGGTASNYGYTF
TRBJ1-5 TRBV21-1 . . TGTGCCGCAGGAGGGGACAATCAGCCCCAGCATTTT CAAGGDNQPQHF
TRBJ2-1 TRBV19 . . TGTGCCAGTAGTGCTGGGAGTCGGGACGCAAGCTCCTACAATGAGCAGTTCTTC CASSAGSRDASSYNEQFF
TRBJ2-3 TRBV28 . . TGTGCCAGCACAACAGCCACAAGCACAGATACGCAGTATTTT CASTTATSTDTQYF
TRBJ1-5 TRBV6-1 few TRBD1 TGTGCCAGCAGTGAAAACCGCGGACAGGGCTATAGCAATCAGCCCCAGCATTTT CASSENRGQGYSNQPQHF
TRBJ2-2 TRBV27 once . TGTGCCAGCAGTTTATCAGGGGCCCCCGGGGAGCTGTTTTTT CASSLSGAPGELFF
TRBJ1-5 TRBV13 . . TGTGCCAGCAGCGTAGGGGTTCAGCCCCAGCATTTT CASSVGVQPQHF
TRBJ2-2 TRBV7-3 . . TGTGCCAGCAGCTTAAGTAGCGTGTTAACCGCGAACACCGGGGAGCTGTTTTTT CASSLSSVLTANTGELFF
TRBJ2-5 TRBV6-5 . TRBD1 TGTGCCAGCAGGGGACAGTCGGAAGAGACCCAGTACTTC CASRGQSEETQYF
TRBJ1-5 TRBV2 . . TGTGCCAGCAGTGAAGCGCTTGGGGTTCAGCCCCAGCATTTT CASSEALGVQPQHF